This TCR beta chain was identified in a study of cytomegalovirus exposure and HLA in healthy donors. Germline CDR1 is SGHAT and CDR2 is FQNNGV. The CDR3 loop spans 16 amino acids. Deletions cut 7 bases from V and 0 bases from J, with 17 bases between. A word on this clone: Its antigen is unknown.

A multiplex PCR was run with 60 Vbeta primers and 13 Jbeta primers. Assay used: immunoSEQ multiplex PCR; TCRdb lists only in-frame clones, some missing. Of some 150,000 clones listed, approximately 88% are singletons. Study-wide points: As a later analysis showed, several of the most significant clusters appeared to be linked to common viral pathogens. The authors judged a highly shared variant cluster likely a sequencing artifact. On later analysis, the bulk of CMV-associated TCR beta chains appeared to be HLA-restricted.

Material for sequencing was PBMCs. The receptor was isolated from a woman aged 25 to 39 in good health and CMV-seronegative. This chain uses TRBV11-2 with TRBJ2-3; weak D call: TRBD2 (5 bases). The CDR3 DNA sequence: TGTGCCAGCACTTATGGCGCCCGGACTAGCACAGATACGCAGTATTTT. As protein: CASTYGARTSTDTQYF.